The T cell receptor (beta chain) described here comes from a study of T-cell memory formation after mild COVID-19. Across the whole study: TCR clustering was largely donor specific.

General study points: Day 15 to 85 contracting clones showed balanced CD4/CD8; later expanders leaned CD4+. Within pre-infection memory, some responding clones were found, suggesting cross-reactive memory joined. Those CD4+ clones that contracted were mainly in CM and EM (CD8+ ones in EMRA).

Using its own MiXCR run on the 5' RACE reads, TCRdb lists one record per CDR3 protein. The repertoire includes 300,000 to 400,000 distinct CDR3 sequences, 13% of them detected once, and over 20% sits in the top ten. The germline V gene encodes CDR1 SEHNR and CDR2 FQNEAQ (reference sequence). The CDR3 runs to 15 residues. Trimming cost V 1 base and J 2 bases, with 10 bases left between them. Worth noting for this clonotype: Its target is unknown.

The gene calls are TRBV7-9 and TRBJ2-3; D not resolved. The sample was PBMCs or a T cell subset sorted from them (not recorded which). This receptor was obtained from a man aged 18 to 35 who had mild COVID-19 (a few samples of this study predate the infection). Cell type and time point are not known. CDR3 in amino acids: CASSLVALPTDTQYF. The CDR3 nucleotides read TGTGCCAGCAGCTTAGTAGCCCTCCCCACAGATACGCAGTATTTT.